This paragraph reports one T cell receptor (beta chain). This clone came up a few times. The clone's antigen remains unknown. No qualities accompany the bases; no much larger clone lies one base away. All of the isolated RNA was reverse transcribed with the High Capacity cDNA Reverse Transcription Kit, so expressed TCRB transcripts were sequenced. Naive, central memory and regulatory T cell samples underwent deep immunoSEQ sequencing, averaging around 3.6 million total reads per sample. After sorted cells were lysed in RLT buffer, RNA was extracted with DNase-treated RNeasy Micro or Mini kits, with the choice depending on cell number. Each cell subset was processed on its own to prevent cross-contamination, while patient and healthy donor samples were processed together. The immunoSEQ multiplex PCR was used to amplify TCRB sequences from cDNA, generating 87-bp fragments that spanned the CDR3 region. The amplicons were sequenced using the Illumina HiSeq platform. On the authors' methods: Synthetic template baselines were used to correct PCR bias computationally, reads within Hamming distance 2 were collapsed together, and singletons that could not be merged were discarded. Reads were aligned against IMGT to assign V, D and J genes, CDR3 length and insertions or deletions at six rearrangement sites. Within each subset, clonotype counts were normalized to sorted cell number, after which true diversity and Gini coefficients were computed with the tcR R package. The overlap coefficient, calculated on TCRB nucleotide sequences, was used to measure repertoire sharing. Out-of-frame TCRB sequences from naive cells were analyzed to stand in for the pre-selection repertoire. The source is immuneACCESS, and TCRdb retained only in-frame sequences with V and J called. Part of the clones is not carried over; for the studies checked, unresolved V genes explain less than half of this, and the remainder is unexplained. V, J and clone size were drawn from that table, and D and trimming were deduced from the DNA. Recorded for this sample are some 230,000 clones; more than 9% of them occurred a single time. The ten largest account for under 0.045% of the sample.

This entry comes from a study of beta chain features in type 1 diabetes (dated by TCRdb to 2016 to 2019). General notes on the study: Patients and healthy donors did not differ in mean age, gender distribution, total cell number or subset yield. Naive and central memory subsets were obtained from all 28 donors, but regulatory and stem cell-like memory subsets were isolated from only 8 patients and roughly 8 healthy donors. A total of over 90,000,000 sorted cells were examined across all samples, and a strong correlation was observed between cell number per subset and RNA yield. In the study, TCRB repertoires of sorted circulating CD4+ T cell subsets from recently diagnosed type 1 diabetes patients were compared with those of matched healthy donors. General study outcomes and caveats: The naive, central memory and regulatory TCRB repertoires appeared to resemble one another more closely among patients than among healthy donors. Sequencing cDNA rather than genomic DNA could over-represent highly expressing activated cells, although activation and CD3 levels did not differ between groups. Type 1 diabetes patients showed a moderate but significant shortening of TCRB CDR3 length in all four CD4+ subsets. HLA sub-analyses involved small numbers of individuals, so any influence of HLA type on TCRB rearrangement remained unresolved. Fewer insertions and more nucleotide deletions at VDJ recombination sites were observed in patients with type 1 diabetes, implying thymic rearrangement abnormalities. PCR may preferentially amplify shorter templates, but because patient and control samples were amplified and corrected together, any resulting skew would affect both groups equally.

Each donor gave one peripheral blood draw, averaging approximately 0.11 L, which was collected into heparinised tubes. A BD FACSAria II and a panel including CD45RO, CCR7, CD25, CD127, CD95 and CD27 were used to sort naive, central memory, regulatory and stem cell-like memory CD4+ T cells. All sorted populations exceeded 95% purity. PBMCs were isolated right away by Lymphoprep density gradient centrifugation and were stained directly, without culture. So that batch effects would be minimized, each experiment stained and sorted samples in pairs, pairing one healthy donor with one patient. The specimen was naive CD4+ T cells from blood. The sample's cell subset or site label, in plain terms: true naive CD4+ T cells. The sequence was collected from a woman aged 18-29 years in good health.

For the CDR3, the sequence is CASSPDGVETQYF. In nucleotides, the sequence is TGTGCCAGCTCACCCGACGGGGTGGAGACCCAGTACTTC. The chain uses TRBV18 and TRBJ2-5; TRBD2 is possibly the D segment (5 matching bases). The germline V gene supplies CDR1 KGHSH and CDR2 LQKENI. The CDR3 goes from the cysteine to the phenylalanine over 13 residues. The entry retains the CDR3 DNA only, 39 bases that are in frame from base 1. The germline ends are 10 bases apart after V is trimmed by 3 bases and J by 5 bases.